The clone carrying this T cell receptor beta chain was observed a handful of times. The sample comes from a study of control samples from healthy donors and cancer patients. Sequencing used immunoSEQ multiplex PCR; TCRdb keeps in-frame clones, though not all of them. The sample lists under 150,000 clones, 85% to 95% occurring once. V lost 6 bases and J lost 5, with 10 bases in between. CDR1 and CDR2 from the germline V gene are SNHLY and FYNNEI. The CDR3 covers 13 residues. This TCR was sampled from a man in his thirties or forties in good health. Sequencing was carried out using blood. The J gene is TRBJ2-2, the V gene TRBV2; D perhaps matches TRBD2 (5 bases). The CDR3 is CASRTIRTGELFF. The DNA of the CDR3 is TGTGCCAGCAGGACTATTCGTACCGGGGAGCTGTTTTTT.